This T cell receptor beta chain was observed in a study of blood T cell repertoires in COVID-19. This CDR3 is 13 amino acids long. The germline gives CDR1 SGHNT, CDR2 YYREEE (reference sequence). Assay used: immunoSEQ multiplex PCR; TCRdb lists only in-frame clones, some missing. The table shows 200,000 to 250,000 clones, with 85% to 95% occurring only once. Only one count was recorded for this clone. A junction boundary mismatches the germline segment, possibly from a read error. The sequenced material came from PBMCs or T cells enriched from blood (not recorded which). The sequence came from a woman aged 18-30 years who had recovered from COVID-19. The chain combines TRBV5-4 with TRBJ1-2, with D unclear. The CDR3 DNA is TGTGCCAGCAGGTTGGGAGGGAACTATGGCTACACCTTC. Translated, it gives CASRLGGNYGYTF.